The 14 T cell receptor beta chains given below trace back to one sample, sequenced in a study of monozygotic twins with cystic fibrosis. TCRdb's table, derived via immunoSEQ multiplex PCR, lists solely in-frame clones and lacks some. Of some 17,000 clones in the sample, around 97% were seen once. Material for sequencing was blood. All receptors derive from a girl aged 2 to 10 with cystic fibrosis.

This clone showed up just once. This sequence joins TRBV19 and TRBJ2-5, with 11 bases aligning to TRBD1. Per germline, CDR1 LNHDA and CDR2 SQIVND (reference sequence). Trimming at V came to 4 bases and at J to 4 bases, leaving 8 bases not matched to a gene. The CDR3 runs to 16 residues. The CDR3 loop is CASSNLWTGGLETQYF. In nucleotides, the CDR3 is TGTGCCAGTAGTAACCTCTGGACAGGGGGCTTAGAGACCCAGTACTTC.

This clone appeared once. V usage is TRBV11-3 and J usage is TRBJ1-2, with D unresolved. V lost 1 base and J lost 2, with 5 bases in between. The CDR3 runs 13 residues. Germline V gives CDR1 SGHNT, CDR2 YENEEA. Written as DNA, the CDR3 is TGTGCCAGCAGCTTAGGGCAAAACTATGGCTACACCTTC. It translates to CASSLGQNYGYTF.

This clone was counted once. V and J are TRBV7-9 and TRBJ1-5; maybe TRBD1 (6 bases). Germline V gives CDR1 SEHNR, CDR2 FQNEAQ (reference sequence). The CDR3 length is 15 residues. The V gene lost 5 bases and the J gene lost 4 bases, with 15 bases spanning the gap. The CDR3 bases are TGTGCCAGCAGCCAAGCCGACAGGCCGAATCAGCCCCAGCATTTT. Its protein product is CASSQADRPNQPQHF. Full variable domain (outside the CDR3, taken from reference TRBV7-9 and TRBJ1-5): DTGVSQNPRHKITKRGQNVTFRCDPISEHNRLYWYRQTLGQGPEFLTYFQNEAQLEKSRLLSDRFSAERPKGSFSTLEIQRTEQGDSAMYLCASSQADRPNQPQHFGDGTRLSIL.

This rearrangement joins TRBV27 to TRBJ2-5; 7 nucleotides align to TRBD1. Germline CDR1 MNHEY, CDR2 SMNVEV (reference sequence). The J segment lost 2 bases and the V segment lost 5 bases, leaving 8 bases of the junction unmatched. The CDR3 consists of 15 residues. CDR3 DNA sequence: TGTGCCAGCAGTAAATGGGGGACAGATCAAGAGACCCAGTACTTC. Protein product: CASSKWGTDQETQYF.

The chain is built from TRBV2 and TRBJ1-4; tentatively, D is TRBD1 (5 bases). Trimming stripped 7 bases from V and 8 bases from J, with 17 bases between. The CDR3 runs 14 residues. Germline CDR1 reads SNHLY; CDR2 reads FYNNEI. The CDR3 nucleotides are TGTGCCAGCACGGGCCAGGGCCGGTGGGAAAAACTGTTTTTT. Its translation: CASTGQGRWEKLFF.

V and J are TRBV18 and TRBJ2-3; D remains unclear. This CDR3 is 16 amino acids long. Germline assignment: CDR1 KGHSH and CDR2 LQKENI. V lost 1 base and J 2 bases, leaving 13 bases between the germline ends. The CDR3 reads CASSPRPVKTTDTQYF. DNA of the CDR3: TGTGCCAGCTCACCACGCCCGGTCAAAACCACAGATACGCAGTATTTT.

This clone was seen only once. The chain carries TRBV2 and TRBJ1-1; possibly TRBD1 for D (6 bases). This CDR3 has 15 amino acids. Germline assignment: CDR1 SNHLY and CDR2 FYNNEI. V gave up 7 bases and J gave up 1 base, with 16 bases separating them. CDR3 protein: CASTELGGPNTEAFF. Written as DNA, the CDR3 is TGTGCCAGCACCGAATTGGGGGGCCCGAACACTGAAGCTTTCTTT.

V usage is TRBV9 and J usage is TRBJ1-3; 9 bases are shared with TRBD1. The CDR3 totals 19 residues. V dropped 3 bases and J dropped 3; count of bases not matched to a gene: 16. In germline, CDR1 is SGDLS, CDR2 YYNGEE. The CDR3 DNA reads TGTGCCAGCAGCGACTCCCAGGGAAGGGGACAGGGCCGTGGAAACACCATATATTTT. Translation gives CASSDSQGRGQGRGNTIYF.

The V gene is TRBV4-3, the J gene TRBJ1-4; no clear D gene. Trimming left V 3 bases short and J 4 bases short, with 24 bases between. The CDR3 spans 19 residues. CDR1 LGHNA and CDR2 YSLEER come from the germline V gene. CDR3 nucleotide sequence: TGCGCCAGCAGCCAGGATCCCGCCAGCGGACGGATGTATAATGAAAAACTGTTTTTT. Residues: CASSQDPASGRMYNEKLFF.

V is TRBV7-6 and J is TRBJ2-2; no firm D call. The CDR3 is 15 residues long. V lost 1 base to trimming and J lost 1 base, with 7 bases between them. CDR1 is SGHVS and CDR2 is FNYEAQ in the germline V gene. The CDR3 loop reads CASSLEAVNTGELFF. CDR3 nucleotide sequence: TGTGCCAGCAGCTTAGAGGCGGTGAACACCGGGGAGCTGTTTTTT.

The chain employs TRBV11-3 and TRBJ1-2; 9 nucleotides match TRBD1. This CDR3 spans 16 amino acids. In germline, CDR1 is SGHNT, CDR2 YENEEA. The V segment lost 0 bases and the J segment 6 bases; nucleotides outside the gene matches: 8. DNA of the CDR3: TGTGCCAGCAGCTTAGAACTGGGACAGGGATCGAATGGCTACACCTTC. It codes for CASSLELGQGSNGYTF.

V is TRBV5-6 and J is TRBJ2-1; unclear D gene. The CDR3 covers 12 residues. Germline loops: CDR1 SGHDT, CDR2 YYEEEE. Trimming took 2 bases from V and 12 from J, leaving 12 bases between them. The CDR3 spells CASSFLLKGQFF. The DNA for the CDR3 is TGTGCCAGCAGCTTCCTTCTCAAGGGGCAGTTCTTC.

The genes are TRBV9 and TRBJ1-6; D call uncertain. Germline assignment: CDR1 SGDLS and CDR2 YYNGEE. Trimming left V 7 bases short and J 8 bases short, with 10 bases between. CDR3 size: 12 residues. The chain's CDR3 is CASARRDSPLHF. The CDR3 DNA sequence: TGTGCCAGCGCGCGAAGGGATTCACCCCTCCACTTT.

The genes are TRBV5-1 and TRBJ2-1; a weak D match, TRBD2 (6 bases). Germline-derived CDR1 and CDR2 are SGHRS and YFSETQ. V was pared by 2 bases and J by 7 bases, with 13 bases between. The length of the CDR3 is 14 residues. The CDR3 is CASSLGSGLNEQFF. The CDR3 nucleotides are TGCGCCAGCAGCTTAGGAAGCGGGTTGAATGAGCAGTTCTTC.